The 23 T cell receptor beta chains given below trace back to one sample, sequenced in a study of T-cell reconstitution after alpha-beta-depleted transplantation in children. For TCRbeta, the library was prepared with unique molecular identifiers. TCRdb re-analysed the PCR reads in MiXCR, keeping a single row per CDR3 protein. Of roughly 200,000 distinct CDR3 sequences listed, about 6.6% were seen once; the top ten hold less than 7%. Sequencing used PBMCs, obtained before TCRalphabeta/CD19-depleted stem cell transplant. These receptors all stem from a boy between 2 and 15 years old with acute lymphoblastic leukemia, due to receive a stem cell transplant.

This clonotype was counted at least ten times. The chain uses TRBV6-2 or TRBV6-3 and TRBJ2-2; 14 bases are a match to TRBD2. The V gene's germline CDR1 is MNHEY and CDR2 SVGEGT. The CDR3 spans 19 residues. Unmatched junction bases numbered 16, after V lost 7 bases and J lost 6 bases. CDR3 DNA sequence: TGTGCCAGCAACCACCTCACCGGGACTAGCGGGAGTTGGGCCGGGGAGCTGTTTTTT. Translating it yields CASNHLTGTSGSWAGELFF.

This clonotype was recorded many times. The chain has TRBV4-3 and TRBJ2-1, with TRBD2 matching over 14 bases. Per germline, CDR1 LGHNA and CDR2 YSLEER. The CDR3 has 18 residues. V dropped 4 bases and J dropped 9; count of bases not matched to a gene: 14. The CDR3 is CASSPRLAGGPFITEQFF. In nucleotides, the CDR3 is TGCGCCAGCAGCCCCCGACTAGCGGGAGGGCCTTTTATAACTGAGCAGTTCTTC.

This clonotype was picked up many times. V gene TRBV28 combines with J gene TRBJ2-1, with 9 nucleotides matching TRBD1. J lost 10 bases, V lost 5 bases, and 9 bases had no gene match. Germline assignment: CDR1 MDHEN and CDR2 SYDVKM. CDR3 length: 14 residues. CDR3 DNA: TGTGCCAGCAGTACACACAGGGGGCTTGGGGAGCAGTTCTTC. Its translation: CASSTHRGLGEQFF.

This clonotype came up once. The J gene is TRBJ2-6, the V gene TRBV19; D is unresolved. The CDR3 runs 16 residues. V dropped 3 bases and J dropped 0 bases, with 9 bases sitting between them. CDR1 is LNHDA and CDR2 is SQIVND in the germline V gene (reference sequence). The CDR3 loop is CASSILISSGANVLTF. The CDR3 DNA sequence: TGTGCCAGTAGTATTCTGATTAGCTCTGGGGCCAACGTCCTGACTTTC.

This clonotype was counted ten times or more. The chain combines TRBV12-3 or TRBV12-4 with TRBJ2-7; TRBD2 matches 9 bases. This CDR3 region has 15 residues. V trimming: 1 base; J trimming: 7 bases; junction bases outside the gene matches: 8. CDR3 loop: CASSLELAGVREQYF. For the CDR3, the DNA is TGTGCCAGCAGTTTAGAACTAGCGGGTGTGAGGGAGCAGTACTTC.

The table lists this clonotype with many counts. This chain links TRBV10-3 with TRBJ2-3; no definite D call. With 9 bases removed from V and 4 bases from J, the gap between germline ends came to 8 bases. There are 11 residues in the CDR3. CDR1 ENHRY and CDR2 SYGVKD come from the germline V gene. This CDR3 is CAIMGPDTQYF. The CDR3 bases are TGTGCCATAATGGGCCCAGATACGCAGTATTTT.

This clonotype was seen ten or more times. This chain links TRBV7-9 with TRBJ1-5, with D hard to call. Germline V gene sequence: CDR1 SEHNR, CDR2 FQNEAQ (reference sequence). The V end was cut by 3 bases, the J end by 7 bases, with 7 bases between. The CDR3 has 12 residues. The CDR3 reads CASSFQWQPQHF. As DNA, the CDR3 is TGTGCCAGCAGCTTCCAGTGGCAGCCCCAGCATTTT.

The genes are TRBV7-9 and TRBJ2-6; D may be TRBD1 (6 bases). Per the germline V gene, CDR1 is SEHNR and CDR2 is FQNEAQ (reference sequence). V was shortened by 5 bases and J by 0 bases, with 14 bases between the two germline ends. The CDR3 has 17 residues. CDR3 DNA: TGTGCCAGCAGCCCTCGTAGGGGGATCTCTGGGGCCAACGTCCTGACTTTC. Residues: CASSPRRGISGANVLTF.

There are many counts of this clonotype. The CDR3 here is CSVETREGNTGELFF. The CDR3 region has the DNA TGCAGCGTTGAAACGCGGGAGGGGAACACCGGGGAGCTGTTTTTT. The gene calls are TRBV29-1 and TRBJ2-2, with 9 bases lining up with TRBD2. The CDR3 consists of 15 residues. The trim removed 2 bases at V and 1 base at J, leaving 2 bases unmatched. CDR1 SQVTM and CDR2 ANQGSEA come from the germline V gene.

This clonotype was seen ten or more times. The rearrangement uses TRBV28 and TRBJ2-7; D is unclear. The CDR3 runs 12 residues. Trimming took 7 bases from V and 3 from J, leaving 10 bases between them. The germline gives CDR1 MDHEN, CDR2 SYDVKM. CDR3 protein: CASKAEYYEQYF. CDR3 nucleotides: TGTGCCAGCAAAGCAGAGTACTACGAGCAGTACTTC.

About this clonotype itself: A much larger clone lies one base from this, so it may be a read error. The chain has TRBV29-1 and TRBJ2-1; no definite D call. The CDR3 runs 12 residues. Germline V gives CDR1 SQVTM, CDR2 ANQGSEA. CDR3: CGVELSYNEQFF. In DNA, the CDR3 is TGCGGCGTTGAACTCTCCTACAATGAGCAGTTCTTC.

This chain links TRBV7-8 with TRBJ2-1; 10 bases are a match to TRBD1. The length of the CDR3 is 15 residues. From germline, CDR1 is SGHVS and CDR2 FQNEAQ. Trimming took 2 bases from V and 5 from J; bases not matched to a gene: 3. The CDR3 sequence is CASSLRDRGHNEQFF. CDR3 nucleotides: TGTGCCAGCAGCTTAAGGGACAGGGGACACAATGAGCAGTTCTTC. Looking up the rest from reference TRBV7-8 and TRBJ2-1 gives the full variable domain: GAGVSQSPRYKVAKRGQDVALRCDPISGHVSLFWYQQALGQGPEFLTYFQNEAQLDKSGLPSDRFFAERPEGSVSTLKIQRTQQEDSAVYLCASSLRDRGHNEQFFGPGTRLTVL.

In its sample, this clonotype was seen many times. V usage is TRBV29-1 and J usage is TRBJ2-7; 9 bases fit TRBD2. V was clipped by 7 bases and J by 1 base; unmatched bases: 5. The CDR3 is made up of 13 amino acids. Germline CDR1 reads SQVTM; CDR2 reads ANQGSEA. The CDR3 region has the DNA TGCAGCGCCGGAAGCGGGGGGTCCTACGAGCAGTACTTC. As protein: CSAGSGGSYEQYF.

This clonotype was seen ten or more times. The chain carries TRBV6-5 and TRBJ2-5; D gene ambiguous. Per the germline V gene, CDR1 is MNHEY and CDR2 is SVGAGI. The CDR3 totals 13 residues. Trimming shortened V by 0 bases and J by 5 bases, and 7 bases separated the two germline ends. CDR3 sequence reads: CASSYSIRETQYF. In DNA form, the CDR3 reads TGTGCCAGCAGTTACTCGATTAGGGAGACCCAGTACTTC.

Ten or more counts support this clonotype. V usage is TRBV20-1 and J usage is TRBJ2-4, with a possible D match to TRBD2 (5 bases). Germline V gives CDR1 DFQATT, CDR2 SNEGSKA (reference sequence). Trimming removed 1 base from V and 11 bases from J, with 18 bases in between. This CDR3 is 14 amino acids long. The CDR3 DNA reads as TGCAGTGCTAGAGGCCCACGGCCCGGGGTTTTTCAGTACTTC. Its protein is CSARGPRPGVFQYF.

This clonotype was picked up many times. This chain joins TRBV28 and TRBJ1-3, with D uncertain. Germline CDR1 reads MDHEN; CDR2 reads SYDVKM. Trimming pared 3 bases from V and 4 bases from J, leaving 16 bases between. The CDR3 extends over 16 amino acids. CDR3 nucleotides: TGTGCCAGCAGTTTCGCGGAAATGGTACTCGGAAACACCATATATTTT. Translation: CASSFAEMVLGNTIYF.

This clonotype showed up many times. The rearrangement joins TRBV5-1 to TRBJ2-7; D unresolved. The CDR3 contains 15 residues. The germline CDR1 and CDR2 sequences are SGHRS and YFSETQ. The CDR3 is CESSLMAPSPYEQYF. In nucleotides, the CDR3 is TGCGAGAGCAGCTTAATGGCCCCCAGCCCGTACGAGCAGTACTTC. The entire variable domain, with the rest obtained from reference TRBV5-1 and TRBJ2-7, is as follows: KAGVTQTPRYLIKTRGQQVTLSCSPISGHRSVSWYQQTPGQGLQFLFEYFSETQRNKGNFPGRFSGRQFSNSRSEMNVSTLELGDSALYLCESSLMAPSPYEQYFGPGTRLTVT.

This clonotype was counted at least ten times. The chain couples TRBV28 to TRBJ2-1, with 7 bases aligning to TRBD2. V lost 4 bases, J lost 4 bases, and 7 bases stayed unmatched. The CDR3 consists of 15 residues. Germline CDR1 and CDR2: MDHEN and SYDVKM. CDR3 coding DNA: TGTGCCAGCAGTTCACCGGGAGGATTTTACAATGAGCAGTTCTTC. Protein sequence: CASSSPGGFYNEQFF. Drawing the rest from reference TRBV28 and TRBJ2-1, the complete variable domain is DVKVTQSSRYLVKRTGEKVFLECVQDMDHENMFWYRQDPGLGLRLIYFSYDVKMKEKGDIPEGYSVSREKKERFSLILESASTNQTSMYLCASSSPGGFYNEQFFGPGTRLTVL.

This clonotype was seen just once. An end of the junction differs from the germline gene, which may be a read error. The chain combines TRBV20-1 with TRBJ2-1, with 11 positions matching TRBD2. Germline assignment: CDR1 DFQATT and CDR2 SNEGSKA (reference sequence). The CDR3 consists of 16 residues. In DNA form, the CDR3 reads TGCTGTGCTTACTATTTAGCGGGGGGGCTCCGGAATGAGCAGTTCTTC. The encoded protein is CCAYYLAGGLRNEQFF.

J is TRBJ1-2 and V is TRBV7-9; 7 bases agree with TRBD1. The V and J ends lost 5 bases and 6 bases, in that order; junction bases with no gene match: 6. Germline CDR1 SEHNR, CDR2 FQNEAQ (reference sequence). The CDR3 loop spans 13 amino acids. CDR3 sequence (DNA): TGTGCCAGCAGCCGGGACAGTCAGAATGGCTACACCTTC. This translates into CASSRDSQNGYTF.

This clonotype showed up just a few times. The chain couples TRBV28 to TRBJ1-5; the D is unclear. CDR1 is MDHEN, CDR2 SYDVKM, per germline. This CDR3 is 16 amino acids long. Between the trimmed V and J ends, which lost 3 bases and 2 bases, there was a span of 14 bases. The chain's CDR3 is CASSLKLAGGNQPQHF. In nucleotides, the CDR3 is TGTGCCAGCAGTTTGAAACTAGCTGGGGGCAATCAGCCCCAGCATTTT.

As concerns this clonotype: It is likely a read error, because the conserved phenylalanine at the end of the CDR3 is missing. The chain combines TRBV5-5 with TRBJ2-4; D gene ambiguous. Per the germline V gene, CDR1 is SGHKS and CDR2 is YYEKEE (reference sequence). The length of the CDR3 is 15 residues. V was cut by 0 bases and J by 0 bases, with 7 bases left in between. The CDR3 region has the DNA TGTGCCAGCAGCTTGGCGGGCCTAGCCAAAAACATTCAGTACCTC. The encoded protein is CASSLAGLAKNIQYL.

This clonotype was seen many times. This CDR3 reads CASSASTSGGDTQYF. For the CDR3, the DNA is TGTGCCAGCAGCGCCTCGACTAGCGGGGGGGATACGCAGTATTTT. This sequence joins TRBV6-4 and TRBJ2-3; 13 bases match TRBD2. Trimming removed 6 bases from V and 6 bases from J; junction bases left unmatched: 6. CDR1 MRHNA and CDR2 SNTAGT come from the germline V gene. This CDR3 comprises 15 residues.